This T cell receptor beta chain came from a study of blood T cell repertoires in COVID-19. Study details: The United States, Italy and Spain provided the acute and convalescent COVID-19 samples. T cells, B-cell-depleted T cells, or PBMCs supplied cDNA or gDNA.

The V gene end was trimmed by 10 bases and the J gene end by 6 bases; junction bases not matched to a gene: 12. CDR1 SNHLY and CDR2 FYNNEI come from the germline V gene. This CDR3 has 15 residues. Under the authors' procedure: It was from reference gene primer amplification that nucleated cell counts were estimated. The data were produced by immunoSEQ multiplex PCR, yet TCRdb's version contains in-frame clones alone and is incomplete. V, J and clone size derive from that table, while D and trimming were established from the DNA sequence. The repertoire has about 76,000 clones, 80% to 85% of them found once; the top ten carry 25% to 30%. This clone was found once.

This sequence joins TRBV2 and TRBJ1-6; TRBD1 agrees at 7 bases. The sequence was collected from a human donor in a cohort sampled during active COVID-19. Material: peripheral blood. CDR3 sequence (DNA): TGTGCCACGCGACCGGGGACAGAAATTAATTCACCCCTCCACTTT. It encodes CATRPGTEINSPLHF.